This T cell receptor (beta chain) was identified during a study of radiation and T cells in renal cell carcinoma. Study-wide findings and caveats: From baseline, blood top tumor clonotypes peaked at 2 weeks post-radiation. Without pretreatment biopsies, baseline tumor clonotype presence was undetermined.

Time point here: baseline pretreatment blood. Treatment here: 15 Gy SBRT to primary tumor, nephrectomy 4 weeks later. Clones were sequenced by immunoSEQ multiplex PCR, and TCRdb holds only the in-frame ones, with some missing. This table holds 100,000 or so clones, roughly 90% found once. The CDR3 is 14 residues long. CDR1 and CDR2 from the germline V gene are SGHRS and YFSETQ. V was shortened by 0 bases and J by 7 bases, with 10 bases between the two germline ends. On this clone itself: The antigen is undetermined.

The gene calls are TRBV5-1 and TRBJ2-2, with TRBD1 as a possible D gene (6 bases). The receptor was derived from a man aged 45-65 years with renal cell carcinoma. The sample here was blood, taken from a patient whose treatment included radiotherapy and nephrectomy. The CDR3 bases are TGCGCCAGCAGCTTGGACAGGGTCGGCGGGGAGCTGTTTTTT. It translates to CASSLDRVGGELFF.